This T cell receptor beta chain was recorded in a study of beta chain features in type 1 diabetes. Since all of the isolated RNA was reverse transcribed, expressed TCRB transcripts were what got sequenced. Data came from immunoSEQ multiplex PCR; TCRdb stores just in-frame clones and leaves some out. Among 600,000 to 650,000 clones listed, roughly a sixth were seen once. General study results and limits: Shorter TCRB CDR3s, moderately but significantly so, were found in Type 1 diabetes patients in all four CD4+ subsets.

The CDR3 spans 16 residues. The V and J ends lost 4 bases and 2 bases, in that order; junction bases with no gene match: 6. Germline loops: CDR1 MGHDK, CDR2 SYGVNS. Turning to this clone: Its specificity is unknown.

The chain has TRBV25-1 and TRBJ2-1, with 9 bases that match TRBD2. This clonotype was obtained from a man between 18 and 29 years old in good health. Sequenced: naive CD4+ T cells from blood. CDR3 nucleotide sequence: TGTGCCAGCAGTGTACTGGGGACTAGCACCTACAATGAGCAGTTCTTC. As protein: CASSVLGTSTYNEQFF.